The clone carrying this T cell receptor beta chain was detected only a few times. In the original analysis: The authors estimated nucleated cell counts from reference gene primer amplification. Repertoires were generated with immunoSEQ multiplex PCR, while TCRdb's copy carries only in-frame clones and drops some. V and J calls and clone size are as listed in that table; D and trimming were resolved from the DNA. The sample records about 160,000 clones, more than 60% being singletons. The data originate from a study of blood T cell repertoires in COVID-19. Germline V gene lookup returns CDR1 MRHNA and CDR2 SNTAGT. With V trimmed by 0 bases and J by 4 bases, 4 bases remained unmatched. The CDR3 runs to 16 residues.

Sample: peripheral blood. The sequence was obtained from a man in his 70s with acute or convalescent COVID-19. This chain links TRBV6-4 with TRBJ2-2; 8 bases map to TRBD2. The CDR3 region is CASSDSTSEGTGELFF. The CDR3 DNA sequence: TGTGCCAGCAGTGACTCGACTAGCGAGGGCACCGGGGAGCTGTTTTTT.